Listed below are T cell receptor beta chains from one sample, sequenced in a study of T-cell memory formation after mild COVID-19. TCRdb recomputed calls from the 5' RACE reads with MiXCR, one row per CDR3 protein. The data show 40,000 to 55,000 distinct CDR3 sequences, approximately 12% seen once. The sequenced sample consisted of PBMCs or a T cell subset sorted from them (not recorded which). The receptor source for this set is a young man who had mild COVID-19 (a few samples of this study predate the infection). Cell type and time point are not known. Each CDR3 is given with its conserved first and last residue. The D gene is left open where the match is weak. Only part of the rows carry a size: once, few, many, or a class if the clone is expanded.

clone size: many; V gene: TRBV2; D gene: .; J gene: TRBJ2-3; CDR3 protein: CASMETDTQYF; CDR3 DNA: TGTGCCAGCATGGAAACAGATACGCAGTATTTT
clone size: .; V gene: TRBV19; D gene: .; J gene: TRBJ1-1; CDR3 protein: CATPGQGKAFF; CDR3 DNA: TGTGCCACCCCGGGGCAGGGTAAAGCTTTCTTT
clone size: .; V gene: TRBV20-1; D gene: .; J gene: TRBJ2-1; CDR3 protein: CSALLEQGYNEQFF; CDR3 DNA: TGCAGTGCCCTACTAGAGCAGGGTTACAATGAGCAGTTCTTC
clone size: .; V gene: TRBV20-1; D gene: .; J gene: TRBJ2-7; CDR3 protein: CSANWQGQYF; CDR3 DNA: TGCAGTGCTAATTGGCAGGGACAGTACTTC
clone size: .; V gene: TRBV12-3/TRBV12-4; D gene: .; J gene: TRBJ1-3; CDR3 protein: CASSWGQGDLGNTIYF; CDR3 DNA: TGTGCCAGCAGCTGGGGGCAGGGAGACCTCGGAAACACCATATATTTT
clone size: .; V gene: TRBV25-1; D gene: .; J gene: TRBJ1-6; CDR3 protein: CASSEVGSPLHF; CDR3 DNA: TGTGCCAGCAGTGAAGTTGGTTCACCCCTCCACTTT
clone size: few; V gene: TRBV5-1; D gene: TRBD1; J gene: TRBJ1-2; CDR3 protein: CASSLTGTGGSYGYTF; CDR3 DNA: TGCGCCAGCAGCTTAACCGGGACAGGGGGCAGCTATGGCTACACCTTC
clone size: few; V gene: TRBV4-1; D gene: TRBD2; J gene: TRBJ2-3; CDR3 protein: CASSQNPGLGDTQYF; CDR3 DNA: TGCGCCAGCAGCCAGAATCCGGGACTAGGAGATACGCAGTATTTT
clone size: few; V gene: TRBV5-5; D gene: .; J gene: TRBJ1-2; CDR3 protein: CASSHDAAGRRGYTF; CDR3 DNA: TGTGCCAGCAGCCACGACGCGGCGGGGCGGAGAGGCTACACCTTC
clone size: .; V gene: TRBV9; D gene: TRBD1; J gene: TRBJ1-2; CDR3 protein: CASSVTGGQGYGYTF; CDR3 DNA: TGTGCCAGCAGCGTCACAGGGGGCCAGGGCTATGGCTACACCTTC
clone size: .; V gene: TRBV7-2; D gene: TRBD2; J gene: TRBJ2-3; CDR3 protein: CASSWDYQDTQYF; CDR3 DNA: TGTGCCAGCAGCTGGGACTATCAGGATACGCAGTATTTT
clone size: .; V gene: TRBV7-3; D gene: TRBD2; J gene: TRBJ2-3; CDR3 protein: CASSLKGRGSTDTQYF; CDR3 DNA: TGTGCCAGCAGCTTAAAGGGGAGGGGTAGCACAGATACGCAGTATTTT
clone size: .; V gene: TRBV19; D gene: .; J gene: TRBJ1-5; CDR3 protein: CASSISRADQPQHF; CDR3 DNA: TGTGCCAGTAGTATTAGCAGGGCAGATCAGCCCCAGCATTTT
clone size: .; V gene: TRBV4-3; D gene: TRBD1; J gene: TRBJ1-2; CDR3 protein: CASSPDRATYGYTF; CDR3 DNA: TGCGCCAGCAGCCCGGACAGGGCCACTTATGGCTACACCTTC
clone size: many; V gene: TRBV28; D gene: .; J gene: TRBJ2-5; CDR3 protein: CASSLSQETQYF; CDR3 DNA: TGTGCCAGCAGTTTAAGCCAAGAGACCCAGTACTTC
clone size: few; V gene: TRBV4-2; D gene: .; J gene: TRBJ1-2; CDR3 protein: CASSRTGNYGYTF; CDR3 DNA: TGTGCCAGCAGCCGAACAGGGAACTATGGCTACACCTTC
clone size: few; V gene: TRBV7-3; D gene: .; J gene: TRBJ1-6; CDR3 protein: CASPDRRCSPLHF; CDR3 DNA: TGTGCCAGCCCCGACAGGAGATGTTCACCCCTCCACTTT
clone size: .; V gene: TRBV3-1; D gene: TRBD2; J gene: TRBJ2-2; CDR3 protein: CASSQQRGRDTGELFF; CDR3 DNA: TGTGCCAGCAGCCAACAGCGGGGGCGCGACACCGGGGAGCTGTTTTTT
clone size: many; V gene: TRBV7-6; D gene: .; J gene: TRBJ2-1; CDR3 protein: CASSLASRYDEQFF; CDR3 DNA: TGTGCCAGCAGCTTAGCGTCCCGGTATGATGAGCAGTTCTTC
clone size: medium-sized; V gene: TRBV9; D gene: TRBD1; J gene: TRBJ1-5; CDR3 protein: CASSPGGAGGPQHF; CDR3 DNA: TGTGCCAGCAGCCCAGGGGGGGCTGGCGGGCCCCAGCATTTT
clone size: .; V gene: TRBV7-2; D gene: .; J gene: TRBJ1-1; CDR3 protein: CASSPLVALQGMAFF; CDR3 DNA: TGTGCCAGCAGCCCCCTAGTGGCATTACAGGGCATGGCTTTCTTT
clone size: few; V gene: TRBV18; D gene: .; J gene: TRBJ2-7; CDR3 protein: CASSPGTSNSYEQYF; CDR3 DNA: TGTGCCAGCTCACCTGGAACCTCAAACTCCTACGAGCAGTACTTC
clone size: few; V gene: TRBV12-5; D gene: .; J gene: TRBJ2-3; CDR3 protein: CASGLVRVGGASTDTQYF; CDR3 DNA: TGTGCTAGTGGTTTGGTACGAGTCGGAGGGGCGAGCACAGATACGCAGTATTTT